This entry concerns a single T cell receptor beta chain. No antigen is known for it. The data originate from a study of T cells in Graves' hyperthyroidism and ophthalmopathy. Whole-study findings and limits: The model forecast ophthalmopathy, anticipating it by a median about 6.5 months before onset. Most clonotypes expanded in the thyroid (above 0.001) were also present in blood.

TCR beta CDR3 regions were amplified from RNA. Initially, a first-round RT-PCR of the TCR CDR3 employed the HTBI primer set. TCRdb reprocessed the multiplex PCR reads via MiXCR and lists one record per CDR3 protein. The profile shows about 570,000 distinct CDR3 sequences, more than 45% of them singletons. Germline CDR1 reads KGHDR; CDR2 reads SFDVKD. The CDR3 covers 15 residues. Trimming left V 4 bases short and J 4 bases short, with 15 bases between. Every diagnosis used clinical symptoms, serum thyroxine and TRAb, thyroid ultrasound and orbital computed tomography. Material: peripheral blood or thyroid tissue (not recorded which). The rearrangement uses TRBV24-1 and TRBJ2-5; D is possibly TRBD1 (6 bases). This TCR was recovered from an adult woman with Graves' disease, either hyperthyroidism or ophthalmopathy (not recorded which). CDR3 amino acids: CATSDPQGTGETQYF. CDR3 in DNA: TGTGCCACCAGTGACCCACAGGGTACGGGAGAGACCCAGTACTTC.